This record covers a single T cell receptor (beta chain). Its antigen is unidentified. Data came from immunoSEQ multiplex PCR; TCRdb stores just in-frame clones and leaves some out. Among 150,000 or so clones listed, 75% to 85% were seen once. This sample stems from a study of cytotoxic CD8 clonotypes in ibrutinib-treated CLL. For the study at large: After median approximately 74 months, approximately 14 stayed in remission, about 12 progressed; responses 25 or so partial, 2 complete. Patients gave response samples after a median 12 months of treatment, range 6 to 36. Findings and limits, study-wide: Private clonotypes, not public ones, expanded at ibrutinib response. Sustained-remission and progressing patients had different sampling times.

The sample consisted of PBMCs, taken after 36 months of ibrutinib treatment. This clonotype was obtained from a human donor with chronic lymphocytic leukemia.

The DNA of the CDR3 is TGTGCCAGCAGCACCTCCGGGACAGGGATATGGCGGGGTCAGCCCCAGCATTTT. Translation: CASSTSGTGIWRGQPQHF. The gene calls are TRBV5-6 and TRBJ1-5, with 9 bases identical to TRBD1. This CDR3 contains 18 residues. Germline CDR1 reads SGHDT; CDR2 reads YYEEEE. The ends lost 4 bases at V and 6 bases at J; junction bases unmatched: 17.